This T cell receptor beta chain was captured in a study of cytomegalovirus exposure and HLA in healthy donors. Concerning this clone: Its antigen remains unidentified.

Study findings and constraints: The classifier, whose performance was assessed in both the original and validation cohorts, reportedly diagnosed cytomegalovirus status with high specificity and sensitivity.

The CDR3 contains 15 residues. With V trimmed by 2 bases and J by 8 bases, 6 bases remained unmatched. Germline lookup yields CDR1 SGHTA and CDR2 FQGTGA. The PCR used 60 Vbeta and 13 Jbeta primers. Produced via immunoSEQ multiplex PCR; TCRdb's table is partial and in-frame only. The sample lists 110,000 or so clones, approximately 80% occurring once. The sequencing sample was made of PBMCs. This receptor was obtained from a woman between 18 and 30 years old in good health and CMV-seronegative. The V call is TRBV7-3, the J call TRBJ2-3; 11 nucleotides match TRBD2. CDR3 residues: CASSLLAGGVGTQYF. The CDR3 DNA is TGTGCCAGCAGCTTACTAGCGGGGGGAGTGGGTACGCAGTATTTT.